This TCR beta chain is from a study of blood T cell repertoires in COVID-19. Per the authors' pipeline: Estimated nucleated cell counts came from reference gene primer amplification. This table comes from immunoSEQ multiplex PCR, and its TCRdb copy is limited to in-frame clones, with some not included. From that table come the V and J calls and clone size; the DNA was used to work out D and trimming. Of some 80,000 clones listed, about 89% are singletons. V lost 1 base and J lost 0, with 15 bases in between. The CDR3 length is 17 residues. The germline V gene has CDR1 GTSNPN and CDR2 SVGIG (reference sequence).

The sequencing input was peripheral blood. This TCR was sampled from a man aged 45-65 years with active or convalescent COVID-19. The chain has TRBV30 and TRBJ1-4; D is uncertain. The CDR3 protein is CAWSAVTGLATNEKLFF. DNA for the CDR3: TGTGCCTGGAGTGCCGTTACTGGACTCGCAACTAATGAAAAACTGTTTTTT.